The next 27 T cell receptor beta chains were all read from a single sample in a study of Graves' ophthalmopathy and Graves' hyperthyroidism. Amplifying from RNA transcripts, the study obtained TCR beta CDR3 regions. HTBI primers were used in a first-round RT-PCR, which preceded a second-round multiplex PCR. TCRdb itself ran the multiplex PCR reads through MiXCR, one entry per CDR3 protein. The sample consists of hundreds of thousands of distinct CDR3 sequences, 35% to 50% of them appearing once. Input material: peripheral blood. These receptors were collected from an adult man with Graves' ophthalmopathy.

Note on this clonotype: Because the CDR3 is missing its conserved closing phenylalanine or tryptophan, this is likely a read error. The DNA is left out, because the CDR3 cannot be placed on it with certainty; the CDR3 is given as TCRdb lists it. The chain couples TRBV7-9 to TRBJ2-6; the D segment call TRBD1 is taken from the table without a DNA check. The CDR3 length equals 16 residues, ends included. The germline gives CDR1 SEHNR, CDR2 FQNEAQ (reference sequence). The CDR3 reads CASSSRRGSGANVPLL.

V gene TRBV5-5 combines with J gene TRBJ2-2; either TRBD1 or TRBD2 may supply D (5 bases each). The CDR3 runs to 15 residues. V was pared by 4 bases and J by 2 bases, with 12 bases between. From germline, CDR1 is SGHKS and CDR2 YYEKEE (reference sequence). The CDR3 region has the DNA TGTGCCAGCAGCCACGGGACGGTTAACACCGGGGAGCTGTTTTTT. The encoded protein is CASSHGTVNTGELFF.

This clonotype appeared many times. The rearrangement uses TRBV29-1 and TRBJ1-1, with 9 bases matching TRBD1. Germline V gene data show CDR1 as SQVTM and CDR2 as ANQGSEA. V dropped 4 bases and J dropped 0; count of bases not matched to a gene: 9. The CDR3 is 16 residues long. The DNA of the CDR3 is TGCAGCGTTGGGAGGCCGGACAGGGGCTTGAACACTGAAGCTTTCTTT. Protein sequence: CSVGRPDRGLNTEAFF.

This clonotype has ten or more counts. This sequence joins TRBV15 and TRBJ1-2; a weak D match, TRBD1 (5 bases). This CDR3 is 15 amino acids long. CDR1 LNHNV and CDR2 YYDKDF come from the germline V gene (reference sequence). Trimming stripped 0 bases from V and 4 bases from J, with 12 bases between. The CDR3 loop is CATSRDRMGLYGYTF. CDR3 sequence (DNA): TGTGCCACCAGCAGAGATCGAATGGGACTCTATGGCTACACCTTC.

The chain is built from TRBV5-4 and TRBJ1-2, with a tentative D call TRBD1 (5 bases). Between the trimmed V and J ends, which lost 4 bases and 2 bases, there was a span of 15 bases. The CDR3 contains 15 residues. The germline V gene has CDR1 SGHNT and CDR2 YYREEE (reference sequence). CDR3 amino acids: CASSTYRDFNYGYTF. The CDR3 coding sequence is TGTGCCAGCAGCACTTACCGGGACTTCAACTATGGCTACACCTTC.

This clonotype came up many times. V usage is TRBV7-9 and J usage is TRBJ2-2, with D unclear. Deletions cut 6 bases from V and 4 bases from J, with 15 bases between. The CDR3 is 15 residues long. Germline CDR1 reads SEHNR; CDR2 reads FQNEAQ (reference sequence). This CDR3 reads CASSRPPPGTGELFF. The CDR3, as DNA: TGTGCCAGCAGTCGACCCCCGCCGGGCACCGGGGAGCTGTTTTTT.

In its sample, this clonotype was seen a few times. This chain links TRBV4-1 with TRBJ1-2; D uncertain. Germline CDR1 is MGHRA and CDR2 is YSYEKL. The CDR3 consists of 12 residues. The V end was cut by 0 bases, the J end by 7 bases, with 6 bases between. The CDR3: CASSQDRIGYTF. Written as DNA, the CDR3 is TGCGCCAGCAGCCAAGACAGAATTGGCTACACCTTC.

The V gene is TRBV29-1, the J gene TRBJ1-1, with a possible D match to TRBD1 (5 bases). With 8 bases removed from V and 1 base from J, the gap between germline ends came to 11 bases. In germline, CDR1 is SQVTM, CDR2 ANQGSEA. The CDR3 loop spans 12 amino acids. This CDR3 reads CSLARGNTEAFF. The CDR3, as DNA: TGCAGCTTAGCGAGGGGGAACACTGAAGCTTTCTTT.

This clonotype was picked up a small number of times. This chain joins TRBV11-3 and TRBJ2-7; 8 bases align to TRBD2. V lost 1 base to trimming and J lost 6 bases; unmatched junction nucleotides: 5. The CDR3 runs to 14 residues. Germline loops: CDR1 SGHNT, CDR2 YENEEA. The CDR3 loop reads CASSLGRGAIEQYF. The CDR3, as DNA: TGTGCCAGCAGCTTAGGGCGGGGGGCTATCGAGCAGTACTTC.

This clonotype was observed many times. The chain has TRBV10-3 and TRBJ2-7; no clear D gene. Trimming took 6 bases from V and 0 from J, leaving 6 bases between them. CDR1 ENHRY and CDR2 SYGVKD come from the germline V gene. CDR3 length: 12 amino acids. The CDR3 nucleotides are TGTGCCATCAGCCTCGACTCCTACGAGCAGTACTTC. This sequence encodes CAISLDSYEQYF.

In this sample, this clonotype turned up a few times. The V gene is TRBV12-3 or TRBV12-4, the J gene TRBJ1-4; 7 bases line up with TRBD1. J lost 0 bases, V lost 4 bases, and 8 bases had no gene match. The CDR3 is made up of 17 amino acids. The CDR3 sequence is CASSSSPGTATNEKLFF. DNA of the CDR3: TGTGCCAGCAGTTCGTCGCCCGGGACAGCAACTAATGAAAAACTGTTTTTT.

Many counts were recorded for this clonotype. The chain employs TRBV7-9 and TRBJ1-5; 7 bases map to TRBD1. This CDR3 has 14 amino acids. V was pared by 4 bases and J by 6 bases, with 6 bases of the junction left unmatched. Germline V lookup: CDR1 SEHNR, CDR2 FQNEAQ (reference sequence). The CDR3 nucleotides are TGTGCCAGCAGCTCAGGGGGGGAGGGTCAGCCCCAGCATTTT. It specifies CASSSGGEGQPQHF.

The chain is built from TRBV11-2 and TRBJ2-7; 7 nucleotides align to TRBD2. Looked up from germline, CDR1 is SGHAT and CDR2 is FQNNGV. Trimming removed 10 bases from V and 3 bases from J; junction bases left unmatched: 6. The CDR3 has 12 residues. The CDR3 region has the DNA TGTGCCACCTCGGGCGGGGGCTACGAGCAGTACTTC. Translating gives CATSGGGYEQYF.

This clonotype appeared many times. V and J are TRBV6-5 and TRBJ1-2; 8 nucleotides agree with TRBD1. The germline V gene encodes CDR1 MNHEY and CDR2 SVGAGI. Trimming removed 6 bases from V and 6 bases from J; junction bases left unmatched: 9. The CDR3 has 14 residues. In nucleotides, the CDR3 is TGTGCCAGCAGCTCGGACAGGGCAAGGGATGGCTACACCTTC. Its protein product is CASSSDRARDGYTF.

This clonotype was recorded at least ten times. V usage is TRBV7-2 and J usage is TRBJ1-3; D uncertain. This CDR3 has 17 amino acids. Per the germline V gene, CDR1 is SGHTA and CDR2 is FQGNSA. Trimming left V 5 bases short and J 3 bases short, with 20 bases between. The DNA for the CDR3 is TGTGCCAGCAGCCAGAGTAGGCAGGCCTCTCTTGGAAACACCATATATTTT. Residues: CASSQSRQASLGNTIYF.

The genes are TRBV9 and TRBJ1-4; D ambiguous. Germline V gives CDR1 SGDLS, CDR2 YYNGEE. Trimming removed 4 bases from V and 0 bases from J, with 13 bases in between. This CDR3 has 16 residues. The CDR3 spells CASSRNEPTTNEKLFF. CDR3 sequence (DNA): TGTGCCAGCAGCCGCAACGAACCAACAACTAATGAAAAACTGTTTTTT.

The sample holds a few counts of this clonotype. The chain combines TRBV12-3 or TRBV12-4 with TRBJ1-1, with D possibly being TRBD1 (5 bases). With 6 bases removed from V and 5 bases from J, the gap between germline ends came to 16 bases. This CDR3 comprises 14 residues. CDR3 nucleotide sequence: TGTGCCAGCAGAGATCAGGGTTTGGAAACTGAAGCTTTCTTT. Its protein is CASRDQGLETEAFF.

Remarks on this clonotype: This may be a read error: a much more frequent sequence differs by one nucleotide. V and J are TRBV7-2 and TRBJ2-7, with D possibly TRBD2 on 6 matching bases. The CDR3 extends over 14 amino acids. V was cut by 5 bases and J by 0 bases, with 11 bases left in between. The V gene's germline CDR1 is SGHTA and CDR2 FQGNSA. CDR3 sequence: CASSRSGLSYEQYF. In DNA, the CDR3 is TGTGCCAGCAGCCGGAGCGGGCTCTCCTACGAGCAGTACTTC.

Note on this clonotype: One end of the junction fails to match germline, which may point to a read error. This chain links TRBV4-2 with TRBJ1-5; D might be TRBD1 (5 bases). The germline CDR1 and CDR2 sequences are LGHNA and YNFKEQ. The CDR3 consists of 15 residues. For the CDR3, the DNA is TGTCCCAGCAGCCAAGAAAGGGGAGTCTTTCAGCCCCAGCATTTT. It yields the protein CPSSQERGVFQPQHF.

The rearrangement uses TRBV20-1 and TRBJ2-7, with D hard to call. V was shortened by 0 bases and J by 5 bases, with 5 bases between the two germline ends. Germline CDR1 DFQATT, CDR2 SNEGSKA (reference sequence). This CDR3 is built from 11 residues. In nucleotides, the CDR3 is TGCAGTGCTAGAGACGGAGACGAGCAGTACTTC. Translating it yields CSARDGDEQYF.

In the case of this clonotype: One end of the junction fails to match germline, which may point to a read error. The V and J genes are TRBV5-5 and TRBJ1-5; 10 nucleotides line up with TRBD1. Germline CDR1 is SGHKS and CDR2 is YYEKEE (reference sequence). CDR3 size: 16 residues. The CDR3 DNA reads as TGTGCCAACAGCTTGGACAGGGGGAATGACAATCAGCCCCAGCATTTT. Its translation is CANSLDRGNDNQPQHF.

This clonotype has a handful of counts. The chain combines TRBV10-3 with TRBJ2-7; 9 nucleotides match TRBD2. Unmatched junction bases numbered 9, after V lost 3 bases and J lost 0 bases. Germline lookup yields CDR1 ENHRY and CDR2 SYGVKD. The CDR3 consists of 17 residues. The CDR3 DNA sequence: TGTGCCATCAGTGACCACCCTAATAGCGGGAGCTCCTACGAGCAGTACTTC. Protein product: CAISDHPNSGSSYEQYF.

This clonotype was recorded many times. The chain recombines TRBV13 with TRBJ2-5; 11 bases are a match to TRBD2. Trimming took 5 bases from V and 1 from J; bases not matched to a gene: 3. The CDR3 spans 15 residues. The germline V gene has CDR1 PRHDT and CDR2 FYEKMQ (reference sequence). Written as DNA, the CDR3 is TGTGCCAGCAGCGCTAGCGGGGGGATCCAAGAGACCCAGTACTTC. It translates to CASSASGGIQETQYF.

The table lists this clonotype with a few counts. The gene calls are TRBV7-9 and TRBJ2-2; 14 bases map to TRBD2. Germline CDR1 reads SEHNR; CDR2 reads FQNEAQ (reference sequence). The CDR3 has 19 residues. V was clipped by 6 bases and J by 6 bases; unmatched bases: 15. As DNA, the CDR3 is TGTGCCAGCAGTCGCCCCGGGACTAGCGGGAGTTCGGCCCCCGGGGAGCTGTTTTTT. Its protein product is CASSRPGTSGSSAPGELFF.

The chain joins TRBV9 to TRBJ1-2; the D is unclear. Germline assignment: CDR1 SGDLS and CDR2 YYNGEE. The CDR3 has 13 amino acids. Trimming removed 4 bases from V and 8 bases from J, with 15 bases in between. CDR3 coding DNA: TGTGCCAGCAGCCCTGACAAGGGAGGGGGCTACACCTTC. It translates to CASSPDKGGGYTF. Full variable domain (missing parts from reference TRBV9 and TRBJ1-2): DSGVTQTPKHLITATGQRVTLRCSPRSGDLSVYWYQQSLDQGLQFLIQYYNGEERAKGNILERFSAQQFPDLHSELNLSSLELGDSALYFCASSPDKGGGYTFGSGTRLTVV.

This clonotype has ten or more counts. The chain combines TRBV10-3 with TRBJ2-5; D possibly corresponds to TRBD1 (6 bases). The V end lost 5 bases, the J end lost 3 bases, and 13 bases lay between the germline ends. Germline V lookup: CDR1 ENHRY, CDR2 SYGVKD. CDR3 length: 14 residues. The CDR3 DNA reads TGTGCCATCAGTTTCACACAGGGAGAAGAGACCCAGTACTTC. Its translation is CAISFTQGEETQYF.

CDR3 sequence reads: CSVGTSGGREQFF. CDR3 in DNA: TGCAGCGTGGGGACTAGCGGGGGAAGGGAGCAGTTCTTC. V usage is TRBV29-1 and J usage is TRBJ2-5, with 14 nucleotides matching TRBD2. The DNA end is a closer match to TRBJ2-1, so the J assignment may be wrong. Germline CDR1 is SQVTM and CDR2 is ANQGSEA. The CDR3 runs 13 residues.